This entry lists 24 T cell receptor beta chains sequenced from one sample in a study of control samples from healthy donors and cancer patients. Here immunoSEQ multiplex PCR was the method, and the copy in TCRdb shows in-frame clones only, minus some. Of about 97,000 clones in the sample, about 92% were seen once. The specimen sequenced was blood. These TCRs come from a woman aged 18-30 years in good health.

The chain uses TRBV10-3 and TRBJ1-3; 10 bases match TRBD1. This CDR3 region has 18 residues. CDR1 and CDR2 (germline): ENHRY, SYGVKD. V was pared by 0 bases and J by 1 base, with 6 bases of the junction left unmatched. Here the CDR3 reads CAISESGTGAISGNTIYF. The CDR3 DNA reads as TGTGCCATCAGTGAGTCGGGGACAGGGGCGATATCTGGAAACACCATATATTTT.

The V gene is TRBV7-2, the J gene TRBJ2-7, with D possibly matching TRBD2 (6 bases). There are 14 residues in the CDR3. V lost 5 bases and J 6 bases, leaving 17 bases between the germline ends. Germline lookup yields CDR1 SGHTA and CDR2 FQGNSA. The CDR3 spells CASSTSGRFGEQYF. The CDR3 region has the DNA TGTGCCAGCAGCACCTCGGGGAGGTTTGGCGAGCAGTACTTC.

The chain couples TRBV28 to TRBJ1-2; possibly TRBD1 for D (5 bases). Germline loops: CDR1 MDHEN, CDR2 SYDVKM. The CDR3 is 16 residues long. The germline V and J ends were trimmed by 6 bases and 0 bases, with 17 bases remaining between them. Here the CDR3 DNA reads TGTGCCAGCAGCCTACCGGGACCGAAGACTAACTATGGCTACACCTTC. Protein product: CASSLPGPKTNYGYTF.

This clone showed up just a few times. This chain links TRBV12-3 or TRBV12-4 with TRBJ2-5, with D unresolved. Trimming left V 5 bases short and J 4 bases short, with 8 bases between. This CDR3 comprises 12 residues. CDR3 nucleotides: TGTGCCAGCAGTCAAACTCGAGAGACCCAGTACTTC. Its protein is CASSQTRETQYF.

This chain links TRBV10-3 with TRBJ2-7, with 8 bases aligning to TRBD2. The CDR3 runs to 14 residues. From germline, CDR1 is ENHRY and CDR2 SYGVKD. The trim removed 7 bases at V and 0 bases at J, leaving 5 bases unmatched. The CDR3 bases are TGTGCCATCAAACGGGGGGGGAGCTCCTACGAGCAGTACTTC. It encodes CAIKRGGSSYEQYF.

The chain combines TRBV10-1 with TRBJ1-1, with unresolved D. In germline, CDR1 is WNHNN, CDR2 SYGVQD (reference sequence). The CDR3 runs to 13 residues. Between the trimmed V and J ends, which lost 6 bases and 0 bases, there was a span of 8 bases. The CDR3 nucleotides are TGCGCCAGCAGCCTGGCGATGAACACTGAAGCTTTCTTT. Translation gives CASSLAMNTEAFF.

This chain links TRBV4-2 with TRBJ1-4, with D possibly TRBD1 on 6 matching bases. The ends were cut back, 3 bases at V and 0 bases at J, with 8 bases in the middle. The CDR3 is made up of 15 amino acids. Germline V gene data show CDR1 as LGHNA and CDR2 as YNFKEQ. The CDR3 nucleotides are TGTGCCAGCAGCCAGGACAGAGCAACTAATGAAAAACTGTTTTTT. This gives the protein CASSQDRATNEKLFF.

The chain is built from TRBV30 and TRBJ1-4; perhaps TRBD1 as D (5 bases). There are 14 residues in the CDR3. Germline CDR1 is GTSNPN and CDR2 is SVGIG (reference sequence). The V gene lost 4 bases and the J gene lost 6 bases, with 15 bases spanning the gap. CDR3 sequence: CAWMGTGPYEKLFF. The CDR3 bases are TGTGCCTGGATGGGGACGGGCCCCTATGAAAAACTGTTTTTT.

The V gene is TRBV7-8, the J gene TRBJ1-6; 8 nucleotides agree with TRBD1. The length of the CDR3 is 16 residues. After removal of 2 bases from V and 7 bases from J, the junction contained 7 bases not matched to a gene. CDR1 is SGHVS, CDR2 FQNEAQ, per germline. The CDR3 here is CASSLTQGARNSPLHF. CDR3 bases: TGTGCCAGCAGCTTAACGCAGGGGGCGCGAAATTCACCCCTCCACTTT.

This clone was counted between two and nine times. This same CDR3 is encoded by further DNA sequences in the sample. The rearrangement links TRBV24-1 to TRBJ2-6; D might be TRBD1 (6 bases). The CDR3 length is 16 residues. Deletions cut 3 bases from V and 0 bases from J, with 8 bases between. Germline-derived CDR1 and CDR2 are KGHDR and SFDVKD. CDR3 in DNA: TGTGCCACCAGTGATCGGGGACACTCTGGGGCCAACGTCCTGACTTTC. It is translated as CATSDRGHSGANVLTF.

The chain recombines TRBV6-5 with TRBJ2-7; 8 positions agree with TRBD1. V shed 2 bases and J 4 bases; nucleotides not matched to a gene: 4. The germline CDR1 and CDR2 sequences are MNHEY and SVGAGI. CDR3 length: 14 residues. CDR3 loop: CASSYVGQGYEQYF. CDR3 in DNA: TGTGCCAGCAGTTACGTTGGACAGGGTTACGAGCAGTACTTC.

The rearrangement links TRBV7-2 to TRBJ1-5; D is undetermined. V lost 0 bases and J 10 bases, leaving 16 bases between the germline ends. CDR1 is SGHTA, CDR2 FQGNSA, per germline. This CDR3 contains 15 residues. CDR3 amino acids: CASSLANDGRKPQHF. DNA of the CDR3: TGTGCCAGCAGCTTAGCGAATGACGGTCGCAAACCCCAGCATTTT.

This chain joins TRBV15 and TRBJ2-7; a possible D gene is TRBD2 (5 bases). From germline, CDR1 is LNHNV and CDR2 YYDKDF (reference sequence). Deletions cut 2 bases from V and 2 bases from J, with 13 bases between. The CDR3 is 15 amino acids. CDR3 nucleotides: TGTGCCACCAGCAGAACCCGTAGCGAGCCCTACGAGCAGTACTTC. It specifies CATSRTRSEPYEQYF.

The chain has TRBV6-5 and TRBJ1-1; D is undetermined. CDR1 and CDR2 from the germline V gene are MNHEY and SVGAGI. Trimming cost V 8 bases and J 7 bases, with 17 bases left between them. This CDR3 has 13 amino acids. CDR3 DNA sequence: TGTGCCAGCTGGCGAACTGGACGGGATGAAGCTTTCTTT. Translation gives CASWRTGRDEAFF.

This clone appeared many times. The V gene is TRBV19, the J gene TRBJ1-1, with D maybe TRBD1 (5 bases). CDR1 is LNHDA, CDR2 SQIVND, per germline (reference sequence). The CDR3 length is 11 residues. V lost 5 bases and J lost 7, with 8 bases in between. The CDR3 loop reads CASSWRGEAFF. The CDR3 region has the DNA TGTGCCAGTAGTTGGAGGGGTGAAGCTTTCTTT.

This chain links TRBV10-3 with TRBJ1-2, with 10 bases identical to TRBD1. Trimming cost V 6 bases and J 7 bases; bases outside gene matches: 11. Germline CDR1 is ENHRY and CDR2 is SYGVKD. The CDR3 is 15 amino acids. CDR3 sequence: CAIRPGTGVFSGYTF. As DNA, the CDR3 is TGTGCCATCAGGCCCGGGACAGGGGTGTTCAGTGGCTACACCTTC.

J is TRBJ2-4 and V is TRBV5-5; TRBD1 is a possible D gene (6 bases). CDR3 size: 17 residues. The V and J ends lost 4 bases and 0 bases respectively, with 17 bases between them. CDR1 is SGHKS, CDR2 YYEKEE, per germline (reference sequence). Here the CDR3 reads CASSAGQFYKAKNIQYF. CDR3 bases: TGTGCCAGCAGCGCCGGACAGTTCTACAAAGCCAAAAACATTCAGTACTTC.

The chain uses TRBV5-1 and TRBJ1-4; D may be TRBD1 (6 bases). Germline values: CDR1 SGHRS, CDR2 YFSETQ. The CDR3 sequence is 16 residues long. V was pared by 0 bases and J by 1 base, with 10 bases between. The chain's CDR3 is CASSLAPTGTNEKLFF. CDR3 DNA: TGCGCCAGCAGCTTGGCTCCGACAGGAACTAATGAAAAACTGTTTTTT.

The rearrangement joins TRBV19 to TRBJ1-5; the D gene is possibly TRBD1 (6 bases). The CDR3 runs 12 residues. Per germline, CDR1 LNHDA and CDR2 SQIVND (reference sequence). Trimming left V 6 bases short and J 5 bases short, with 8 bases between. The CDR3 region has the DNA TGTGCCAGTAGGGACAGATATCAGCCCCAGCATTTT. As protein: CASRDRYQPQHF.

The chain joins TRBV6-5 to TRBJ1-3; D may be TRBD1 (6 bases). The CDR3 consists of 14 residues. Trimming took 7 bases from V and 5 from J, leaving 15 bases between them. Germline V gene sequence: CDR1 MNHEY, CDR2 SVGAGI. The CDR3 sequence is CASKLPGGRNTIYF. The CDR3 nucleotides are TGTGCCAGCAAACTCCCGGGGGGCAGAAACACCATATATTTT.

Only a few counts were recorded for this clone. The rearrangement joins TRBV30 to TRBJ1-2; possibly TRBD1 for D (5 bases). The CDR3 has 11 residues. The V and J ends lost 7 bases and 8 bases respectively, with 14 bases between them. The germline V gene has CDR1 GTSNPN and CDR2 SVGIG (reference sequence). CDR3 residues: CASNNRHGYTF. CDR3 in DNA: TGTGCCTCGAACAACAGGCACGGCTACACCTTC.

The rearrangement uses TRBV3-1 (or the pseudogene TRBV3-2) and TRBJ2-3; TRBD2 matches at 7 bases. Trimming took 4 bases from V and 0 from J; bases not matched to a gene: 7. This CDR3 contains 16 residues. Germline CDR1 reads LGHDT; CDR2 reads YNNKEL (reference sequence). CDR3 sequence (DNA): TGTGCCAGCAGCCTTGTTGGCGGGGGAAGCACAGATACGCAGTATTTT. It is translated as CASSLVGGGSTDTQYF.

This chain links TRBV28 with TRBJ1-6, with a tentative D call TRBD1 (5 bases). Per the germline V gene, CDR1 is MDHEN and CDR2 is SYDVKM. CDR3 size: 15 residues. V lost 3 bases to trimming and J lost 5 bases, with 11 bases between them. The CDR3 loop reads CASSFLGEDNSPLHF. The CDR3 coding sequence is TGTGCCAGCAGTTTTTTGGGGGAGGATAATTCACCCCTCCACTTT.

V and J are TRBV9 and TRBJ2-2; either TRBD1 or TRBD2 may fit D (5 bases each). The CDR3 sequence is 14 residues long. V was clipped by 6 bases and J by 8 bases, with 17 bases between them. Germline loops: CDR1 SGDLS, CDR2 YYNGEE. The CDR3 nucleotides are TGTGCCAGCACCGTTAGAGTCGGGGCAGGGGAGCTGTTTTTT. Translating it yields CASTVRVGAGELFF.